These 15 T cell receptor beta chains came from one sample sequenced in a study of quantifying T cell responses using KT2 cells. At the level of the study: cDNA was made from DNase-treated RNA using alpha and beta constant primers.

A single-stranded UMI oligo with SP2 sequence was ligated to cDNA 3' ends. An equimolar mix of RC1.1 and RC1.2 primed the beta chain across TRBC1 and TRBC2. MiXCR was run by TCRdb on the UMI-ligation and nested PCR reads, yielding one entry per CDR3 protein. The table has around 35,000 distinct CDR3 sequences, under 13% seen once. Sample: PBMCs spiked with cells of the T cell clone KT2. These receptors came from a human donor.

This clonotype has a handful of counts. The J gene is TRBJ1-2, the V gene TRBV27; D gene uncertain. CDR3 length equals 13 residues. Trimming stripped 2 bases from V and 4 bases from J, with 8 bases between. Germline lookup yields CDR1 MNHEY and CDR2 SMNVEV (reference sequence). Written as DNA, the CDR3 is TGTGCCAGCAGTTTAAGGGCTGGCTATGGCTACACCTTC. Its protein product is CASSLRAGYGYTF.

This clonotype was seen repeatedly, ten times or more. The gene calls are TRBV5-1 and TRBJ2-1; D possibly corresponds to TRBD2 (5 bases). This CDR3 is built from 14 residues. Germline V gene lookup returns CDR1 SGHRS and CDR2 YFSETQ. V was cut by 7 bases and J by 9 bases, with 20 bases left in between. In DNA, the CDR3 is TGCGCCAGCCAGCTAGTTGGCGGTGAGGGTGAGCAGTTCTTC. Translating it yields CASQLVGGEGEQFF. Full variable domain (rest looked up from reference TRBV5-1 and TRBJ2-1): KAGVTQTPRYLIKTRGQQVTLSCSPISGHRSVSWYQQTPGQGLQFLFEYFSETQRNKGNFPGRFSGRQFSNSRSEMNVSTLELGDSALYLCASQLVGGEGEQFFGPGTRLTVL.

This clonotype was found many times. The chain employs TRBV20-1 and TRBJ2-3, with 7 bases matching TRBD2. CDR3 length: 14 residues. Looked up from germline, CDR1 is DFQATT and CDR2 is SNEGSKA (reference sequence). J was trimmed by 3 bases and V by 4 bases; bases with no gene match: 7. CDR3 nucleotides: TGCAGTGCTATGACCTTTAGCGGGACAGATACGCAGTATTTT. This translates into CSAMTFSGTDTQYF.

This clonotype was observed a handful of times. This chain uses TRBV4-3 with TRBJ1-1, with D unclear. Trimming pared 0 bases from V and 3 bases from J, leaving 14 bases between. The CDR3 is 16 residues long. Looked up from germline, CDR1 is LGHNA and CDR2 is YSLEER. CDR3 residues: CASSQDQGFGYTEAFF. The CDR3, as DNA: TGCGCCAGCAGCCAAGATCAAGGTTTTGGTTACACTGAAGCTTTCTTT.

The genes are TRBV7-9 and TRBJ2-3, with D maybe TRBD2 (5 bases). In germline, CDR1 is SEHNR, CDR2 FQNEAQ (reference sequence). V was shortened by 1 base and J by 5 bases, with 16 bases between the two germline ends. CDR3 length: 16 residues. CDR3 residues: CASSLVRGIKGDTQYF. CDR3 in DNA: TGTGCCAGCAGCTTAGTTCGGGGAATTAAGGGAGATACGCAGTATTTT. The full variable domain, rest sourced from reference TRBV7-9 and TRBJ2-3, is DTGVSQNPRHKITKRGQNVTFRCDPISEHNRLYWYRQTLGQGPEFLTYFQNEAQLEKSRLLSDRFSAERPKGSFSTLEIQRTEQGDSAMYLCASSLVRGIKGDTQYFGPGTRLTVL.

V gene TRBV18 combines with J gene TRBJ2-2; no definite D call. The CDR3 has 14 residues. Germline loops: CDR1 KGHSH, CDR2 LQKENI. V dropped 3 bases and J dropped 3 bases, with 8 bases sitting between them. CDR3 loop: CASSPPDDTGELFF. CDR3 DNA: TGTGCCAGCTCACCCCCAGACGACACCGGGGAGCTGTTTTTT.

This clonotype was seen a few times. This chain connects TRBV12-3 or TRBV12-4 to TRBJ2-7; D gene unclear. V shed 3 bases and J shed 6 bases, with 6 bases lying between them. The CDR3 loop spans 11 amino acids. Here the CDR3 reads CASSLGIEQYF. DNA of the CDR3: TGTGCCAGCAGTTTGGGCATCGAGCAGTACTTC.

The chain recombines TRBV6-2 or TRBV6-3 with TRBJ1-1; D remains ambiguous. V lost 6 bases and J 1 base, leaving 9 bases between the germline ends. The CDR3 length is 13 residues. Germline V gives CDR1 MNHEY, CDR2 SVGEGT. DNA of the CDR3: TGTGCCAGCAGCCCGCACGAGAACACTGAAGCTTTCTTT. As protein: CASSPHENTEAFF.

Ten or more counts support this clonotype. The V gene is TRBV19, the J gene TRBJ1-5, with a tentative D call TRBD1 (6 bases). The CDR3 is 15 amino acids. The V end was cut by 4 bases, the J end by 2 bases, with 12 bases between. Germline CDR1 and CDR2: LNHDA and SQIVND (reference sequence). In DNA, the CDR3 is TGTGCCAGTAGTAGATCAGCAGGGGGCAATCAGCCCCAGCATTTT. Translating it yields CASSRSAGGNQPQHF.

This clonotype was observed a few times. The genes are TRBV7-9 and TRBJ1-6, with 7 bases lining up with TRBD1. This CDR3 has 14 residues. The germline CDR1 and CDR2 sequences are SEHNR and FQNEAQ (reference sequence). V was pared by 1 base and J by 9 bases, with 3 bases of the junction left unmatched. The CDR3 DNA reads as TGTGCCAGCAGCTTAGAGAGGGGGCGTTCACCCCTCCACTTT. This encodes CASSLERGRSPLHF.

This clonotype has more than one count but fewer than ten. The chain uses TRBV7-8 and TRBJ1-2; D is unclear. The CDR3 consists of 17 residues. Germline-derived CDR1 and CDR2 are SGHVS and FQNEAQ. Trimming cost V 1 base and J 2 bases, with 17 bases left between them. The CDR3 sequence: CASSLDQKGFPNYGYTF. CDR3 DNA sequence: TGTGCCAGCAGCTTAGACCAAAAGGGCTTTCCAAACTATGGCTACACCTTC.

This clonotype was found many times. J is TRBJ1-2 and V is TRBV11-3; D is uncertain. The length of the CDR3 is 13 residues. Germline-derived CDR1 and CDR2 are SGHNT and YENEEA. V was cut by 5 bases and J by 5 bases, with 12 bases left in between. The CDR3 bases are TGTGCCAGCAGCCAGGACCGGCGGTATGGCTACACCTTC. Amino acid sequence: CASSQDRRYGYTF.

This clonotype appeared a few times. This chain connects TRBV5-1 to TRBJ2-3; 13 nucleotides line up with TRBD2. The germline gives CDR1 SGHRS, CDR2 YFSETQ. V lost 0 bases to trimming and J lost 2 bases; unmatched junction nucleotides: 3. The CDR3 loop spans 17 amino acids. CDR3 sequence: CASSLGLAGGLTDTQYF. As DNA, the CDR3 is TGCGCCAGCAGCTTGGGACTAGCGGGGGGCCTCACAGATACGCAGTATTTT.

This clonotype was counted a few times. The V call is TRBV7-6, the J call TRBJ2-2, with TRBD2 as a possible D gene (5 bases). V was shortened by 5 bases and J by 3 bases, with 7 bases between the two germline ends. Germline V gene sequence: CDR1 SGHVS, CDR2 FNYEAQ. The CDR3 is 13 residues long. The CDR3 coding sequence is TGTGCCAGCAGCCCTAGCCACACCGGGGAGCTGTTTTTT. Its protein product is CASSPSHTGELFF.

The rearrangement joins TRBV20-1 to TRBJ1-2; TRBD1 matches 7 bases. CDR1 and CDR2 from the germline V gene are DFQATT and SNEGSKA (reference sequence). This CDR3 comprises 14 residues. The J segment lost 2 bases and the V segment lost 4 bases, leaving 7 bases of the junction unmatched. The CDR3 DNA is TGCAGTGCTAAAAAGCAGACAGGGAACTATGGCTACACCTTC. Translating gives CSAKKQTGNYGYTF.